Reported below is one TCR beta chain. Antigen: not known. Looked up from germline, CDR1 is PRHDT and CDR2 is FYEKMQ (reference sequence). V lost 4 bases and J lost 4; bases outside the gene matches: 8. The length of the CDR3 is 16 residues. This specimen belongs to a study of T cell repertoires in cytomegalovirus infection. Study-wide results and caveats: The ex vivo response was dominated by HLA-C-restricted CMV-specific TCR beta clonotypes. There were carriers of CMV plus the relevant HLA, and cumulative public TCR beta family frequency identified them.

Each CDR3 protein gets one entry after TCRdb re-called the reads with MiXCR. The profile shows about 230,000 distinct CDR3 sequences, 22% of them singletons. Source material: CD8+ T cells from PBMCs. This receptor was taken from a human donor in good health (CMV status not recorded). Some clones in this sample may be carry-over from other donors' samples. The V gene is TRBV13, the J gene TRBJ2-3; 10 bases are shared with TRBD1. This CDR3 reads CASSSPGTGESDTQYF. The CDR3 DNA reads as TGTGCCAGCAGCTCCCCCGGGACAGGGGAGTCAGATACGCAGTATTTT.